Following are 16 T cell receptor beta chains from one sample sequenced in a study of cytotoxic CD8 clonotypes in ibrutinib-treated CLL. Sequencing was performed with immunoSEQ multiplex PCR; in TCRdb, only in-frame clones are kept and a portion is missing. This sample has about 310,000 clones, with around four fifths found just once. This material consisted of PBMCs, taken before ibrutinib treatment. The source is a human donor with chronic lymphocytic leukemia.

The chain uses TRBV6-5 and TRBJ2-4; TRBD2 is a possible D gene (6 bases). V was pared by 4 bases and J by 6 bases, with 16 bases between. The CDR3 contains 15 residues. From germline, CDR1 is MNHEY and CDR2 SVGAGI. Written as DNA, the CDR3 is TGTGCCAGCAGTTCCCAGCGGGTGGGGGGAAACATTCAGTACTTC. It translates to CASSSQRVGGNIQYF.

This chain uses TRBV19 with TRBJ2-7, with 9 bases aligning to TRBD2. Germline CDR1 and CDR2: LNHDA and SQIVND (reference sequence). The CDR3 loop spans 15 amino acids. J lost 2 bases, V lost 4 bases, and 6 bases had no gene match. CDR3 DNA sequence: TGTGCCAGTAGTAGGACTAGCGAGACAACCTACGAGCAGTACTTC. Translated: CASSRTSETTYEQYF.

A few counts support this clone. The V call is TRBV6-6, the J call TRBJ1-2, with 7 bases lining up with TRBD1. Germline CDR1 MNHNY, CDR2 SVGAGI (reference sequence). J lost 4 bases, V lost 7 bases, and 6 bases had no gene match. The CDR3 consists of 13 residues. CDR3 sequence: CASTQGQTYGYTF. CDR3 nucleotide sequence: TGTGCCAGCACTCAGGGACAGACCTATGGCTACACCTTC.

The count of this clone is one. The chain employs TRBV5-4 and TRBJ2-3; D may be TRBD1 (5 bases). The CDR3 is made up of 15 amino acids. Germline CDR1 is SGHNT and CDR2 is YYREEE (reference sequence). V shed 3 bases and J shed 1 base, with 12 bases lying between them. In DNA form, the CDR3 reads TGTGCCAGCAGCTCTCCAGGGTCCGGCACAGATACGCAGTATTTT. It specifies CASSSPGSGTDTQYF.

This clone has a single count. The V gene is TRBV11-2, the J gene TRBJ2-3, with D tentatively TRBD2 (5 bases). Trimming cost V 3 bases and J 1 base, with 17 bases left between them. Per the germline V gene, CDR1 is SGHAT and CDR2 is FQNNGV. This CDR3 is 17 amino acids long. The CDR3 loop is CASSLDDYEPGTDTQYF. CDR3 DNA sequence: TGTGCCAGCAGCTTGGATGACTATGAGCCTGGCACAGATACGCAGTATTTT. The full variable domain, rest sourced from reference TRBV11-2 and TRBJ2-3, is EAGVAQSPRYKIIEKRQSVAFWCNPISGHATLYWYQQILGQGPKLLIQFQNNGVVDDSQLPKDRFSAERLKGVDSTLKIQPAKLEDSAVYLCASSLDDYEPGTDTQYFGPGTRLTVL.

This rearrangement joins TRBV9 to TRBJ2-7, with TRBD2 matching over 12 bases. This CDR3 has 15 residues. Trimming at V came to 4 bases and at J to 6 bases, leaving 8 bases not matched to a gene. Germline V gene sequence: CDR1 SGDLS, CDR2 YYNGEE. CDR3 in DNA: TGTGCCAGCAGCCCCCTAGCGGGAGGGCGTCCCGAGCAGTACTTC. Protein product: CASSPLAGGRPEQYF.

This chain connects TRBV29-1 to TRBJ1-4; D gene uncertain. V dropped 2 bases and J dropped 7 bases, with 11 bases sitting between them. The CDR3 runs to 13 residues. CDR1 is SQVTM and CDR2 is ANQGSEA in the germline V gene. CDR3 in amino acids: CSVEPSDSEKLFF. DNA of the CDR3: TGCAGCGTTGAACCCAGCGATAGTGAAAAACTGTTTTTT.

The sample holds a few counts of this clone. The chain employs TRBV4-1 and TRBJ2-7, with 7 bases identical to TRBD1. There are 15 residues in the CDR3. Unmatched junction bases numbered 8, after V lost 1 base and J lost 5 bases. Germline CDR1 and CDR2: MGHRA and YSYEKL. The CDR3 sequence: CASSQAERQGHEQYF. Written as DNA, the CDR3 is TGCGCCAGCAGCCAAGCGGAAAGACAGGGCCACGAGCAGTACTTC.

This clone appeared a few times. The V call is TRBV7-2, the J call TRBJ2-2, with no clear D. Per the germline V gene, CDR1 is SGHTA and CDR2 is FQGNSA. The CDR3 loop spans 11 amino acids. The ends were cut back, 6 bases at V and 7 bases at J, with 6 bases in the middle. This CDR3 reads CASRLRGELFF. DNA of the CDR3: TGTGCCAGCAGGCTGCGCGGGGAGCTGTTTTTT.

The chain is built from TRBV7-8 and TRBJ2-7; 9 nucleotides line up with TRBD2. After removal of 3 bases from V and 7 bases from J, the junction contained 13 bases not matched to a gene. Germline values: CDR1 SGHVS, CDR2 FQNEAQ. The CDR3 is 16 amino acids. This CDR3 is CASSFVLAGSIAEQYF. In DNA, the CDR3 is TGTGCCAGCAGCTTTGTGCTAGCGGGATCTATAGCGGAGCAGTACTTC.

The chain links TRBV2 to TRBJ1-2; D uncertain. There are 12 residues in the CDR3. V shed 4 bases and J shed 3 bases, with 6 bases lying between them. Germline CDR1 SNHLY, CDR2 FYNNEI. Here the CDR3 reads CASSVHDYGYTF. Written as DNA, the CDR3 is TGTGCCAGCAGTGTACACGACTATGGCTACACCTTC.

The V and J genes are TRBV7-9 and TRBJ2-1; a possible D gene is TRBD1 (5 bases). Germline CDR1 SEHNR, CDR2 FQNEAQ (reference sequence). Trimming stripped 3 bases from V and 15 bases from J, with 12 bases between. This CDR3 contains 11 residues. The CDR3: CASSFGAGRFF. DNA for the CDR3: TGTGCCAGCAGCTTTGGGGCCGGACGGTTCTTC.

In this sample, this clone turned up a few times. This chain joins TRBV9 and TRBJ1-5; D call uncertain. V was cut by 0 bases and J by 5 bases, with 6 bases left in between. The CDR3 consists of 13 residues. Germline V lookup: CDR1 SGDLS, CDR2 YYNGEE. The CDR3 region is CASSVDADQPQHF. The CDR3 DNA sequence: TGTGCCAGCAGCGTAGACGCGGATCAGCCCCAGCATTTT.

The V and J genes are TRBV27 and TRBJ2-7; 8 nucleotides align to TRBD1. CDR1 is MNHEY and CDR2 is SMNVEV in the germline V gene (reference sequence). The CDR3 spans 14 residues. V gave up 6 bases and J gave up 6 bases; unmatched junction bases: 10. Written as DNA, the CDR3 is TGTGCCAGCAGCCTGGACAGGGAACGTAGCGAGCAGTACTTC. It specifies CASSLDRERSEQYF.

The chain joins TRBV28 to TRBJ1-2; D uncertain. Germline CDR1 is MDHEN and CDR2 is SYDVKM. The CDR3 extends over 14 amino acids. Trimming took off 1 base at V and 8 bases at J, with 14 bases between the two ends. This CDR3 reads CASSLSEARGGYTF. Written as DNA, the CDR3 is TGTGCCAGCAGTTTATCGGAGGCACGAGGGGGCTACACCTTC.

This chain links TRBV19 with TRBJ2-7; 13 bases match TRBD2. V trimming: 2 bases; J trimming: 6 bases; junction bases outside the gene matches: 19. Germline V gene lookup returns CDR1 LNHDA and CDR2 SQIVND (reference sequence). The CDR3 runs 20 residues. CDR3: CASSITHLANTRLAGGEQYF. The CDR3 nucleotides read TGTGCCAGTAGTATAACCCATCTGGCCAACACTAGACTAGCGGGAGGCGAGCAGTACTTC.